A single T cell receptor (beta chain) is shown here with its context. This specimen belongs to a study of T cells after yellow fever vaccination. TCRdb passed the 5' RACE reads through MiXCR, listing each CDR3 protein once. The table lists around 600,000 distinct CDR3 sequences, over 9% of them singletons, with 15% in the top ten. Germline CDR1 is DFQATT and CDR2 is SNEGSKA (reference sequence). There are 16 residues in the CDR3. With 1 base removed from V and 2 bases from J, the gap between germline ends came to 15 bases. The source was PBMCs, collected on the day of the yellow fever booster vaccination. The chain recombines TRBV20-1 with TRBJ1-5, with D maybe TRBD1 (6 bases). The sequence was obtained from a man younger than 40 who received the YFV17D yellow fever vaccine. CDR3 bases: TGCAGTGCTAGAGTGGAGGGGGGAGTGGGCAATCAGCCCCAGCATTTT. Translated, it gives CSARVEGGVGNQPQHF.